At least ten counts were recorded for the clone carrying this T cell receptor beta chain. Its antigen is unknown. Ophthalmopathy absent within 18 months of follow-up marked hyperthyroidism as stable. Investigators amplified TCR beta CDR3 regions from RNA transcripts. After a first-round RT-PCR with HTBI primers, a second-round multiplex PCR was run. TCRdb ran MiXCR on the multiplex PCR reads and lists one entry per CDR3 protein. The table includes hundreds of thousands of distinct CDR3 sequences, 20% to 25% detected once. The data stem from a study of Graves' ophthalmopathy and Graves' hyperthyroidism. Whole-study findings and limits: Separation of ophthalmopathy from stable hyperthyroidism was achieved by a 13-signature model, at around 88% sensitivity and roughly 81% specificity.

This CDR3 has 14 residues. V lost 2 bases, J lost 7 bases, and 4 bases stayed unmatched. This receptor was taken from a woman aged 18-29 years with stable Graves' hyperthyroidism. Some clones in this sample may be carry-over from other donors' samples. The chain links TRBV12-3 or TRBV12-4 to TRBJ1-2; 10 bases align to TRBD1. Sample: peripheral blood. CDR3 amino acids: CASSLRTGGVGYTF. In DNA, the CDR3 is TGTGCCAGCAGTTTAAGGACAGGGGGTGTTGGCTACACCTTC.